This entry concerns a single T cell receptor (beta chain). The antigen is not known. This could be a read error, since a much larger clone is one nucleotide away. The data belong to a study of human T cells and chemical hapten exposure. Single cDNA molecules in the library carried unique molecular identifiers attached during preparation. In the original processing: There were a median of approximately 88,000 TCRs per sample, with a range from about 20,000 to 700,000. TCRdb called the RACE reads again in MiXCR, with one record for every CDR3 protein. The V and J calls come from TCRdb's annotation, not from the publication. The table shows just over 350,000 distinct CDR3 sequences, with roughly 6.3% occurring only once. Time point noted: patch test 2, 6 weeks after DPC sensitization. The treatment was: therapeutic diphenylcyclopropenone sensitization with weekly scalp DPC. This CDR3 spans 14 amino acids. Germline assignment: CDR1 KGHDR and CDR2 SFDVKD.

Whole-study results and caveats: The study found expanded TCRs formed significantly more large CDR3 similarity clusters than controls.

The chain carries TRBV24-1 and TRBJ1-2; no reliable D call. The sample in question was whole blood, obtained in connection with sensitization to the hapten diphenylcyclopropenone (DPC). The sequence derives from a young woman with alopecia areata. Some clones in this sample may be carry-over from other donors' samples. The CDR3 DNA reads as TGTACCACCAGTTCTACGGGCCTTAACTATGGCTACACCTTC. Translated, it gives CTTSSTGLNYGYTF.